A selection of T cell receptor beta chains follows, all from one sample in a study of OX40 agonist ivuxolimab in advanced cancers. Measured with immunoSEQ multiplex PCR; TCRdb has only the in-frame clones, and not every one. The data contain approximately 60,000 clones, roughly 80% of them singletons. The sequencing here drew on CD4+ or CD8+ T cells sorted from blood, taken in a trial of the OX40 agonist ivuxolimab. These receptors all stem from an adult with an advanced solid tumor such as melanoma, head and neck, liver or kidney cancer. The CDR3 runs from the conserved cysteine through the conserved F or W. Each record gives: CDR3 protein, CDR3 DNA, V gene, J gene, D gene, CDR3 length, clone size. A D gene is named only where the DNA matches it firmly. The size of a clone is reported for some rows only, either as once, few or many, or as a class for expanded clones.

CDR3aa: CASSQTPNEKLFF
CDR3nt: TGCGCCAGCAGCCAGACGCCCAATGAAAAACTGTTTTTT
v_gene: TRBV4-1
j_gene: TRBJ1-4
d_gene: NA
len: 13
abundance: NA

CDR3aa: CASSLERGVQYF
CDR3nt: TGTGCCAGCAGCTTAGAGCGGGGTGTGCAGTACTTC
v_gene: TRBV7-9
j_gene: TRBJ2-7
d_gene: TRBD2
len: 12
abundance: NA

CDR3aa: CASSGTSGGPDTQYF
CDR3nt: TGTGCCAGCAGTGGGACTAGCGGGGGGCCAGATACGCAGTATTTT
v_gene: TRBV6-4
j_gene: TRBJ2-3
d_gene: TRBD2
len: 15
abundance: NA

CDR3aa: CASSVEPEDTGELFF
CDR3nt: TGTGCCAGCAGCGTAGAACCAGAAGACACCGGGGAGCTGTTTTTT
v_gene: TRBV9
j_gene: TRBJ2-2
d_gene: NA
len: 15
abundance: once

CDR3aa: CASSVTTSSSYNEQFF
CDR3nt: TGTGCCAGCAGCGTAACGACTAGCAGCTCCTACAATGAGCAGTTCTTC
v_gene: TRBV9
j_gene: TRBJ2-1
d_gene: TRBD2
len: 16
abundance: NA

CDR3aa: CASSLTRGSPGGYTF
CDR3nt: TGTGCCAGCAGCTTAACTCGGGGGTCGCCAGGAGGCTACACCTTC
v_gene: TRBV11-2
j_gene: TRBJ1-2
d_gene: NA
len: 15
abundance: few

CDR3aa: CASSYAGPQSNQPQHF
CDR3nt: TGTGCCAGCAGTTACGCGGGGCCCCAAAGCAATCAGCCCCAGCATTTT
v_gene: TRBV6-5
j_gene: TRBJ1-5
d_gene: NA
len: 16
abundance: medium-sized

CDR3aa: CASGLVRHHSNQPQHF
CDR3nt: TGTGCTAGTGGTTTGGTACGGCATCATAGCAATCAGCCCCAGCATTTT
v_gene: TRBV12-5
j_gene: TRBJ1-5
d_gene: NA
len: 16
abundance: few

CDR3aa: CASSLNEGRSNQPQHF
CDR3nt: TGTGCCAGCAGCTTAAACGAGGGACGGAGCAATCAGCCCCAGCATTTT
v_gene: TRBV7-8
j_gene: TRBJ1-5
d_gene: NA
len: 16
abundance: NA

CDR3aa: CATSRMTRPGYGYTF
CDR3nt: TGTGCCACCAGCAGGATGACCCGGCCAGGCTATGGCTACACCTTC
v_gene: TRBV15
j_gene: TRBJ1-2
d_gene: NA
len: 15
abundance: NA

CDR3aa: CASSLLGYKQYF
CDR3nt: TGTGCCAGCAGCCTCTTGGGATATAAGCAGTACTTC
v_gene: TRBV7-8
j_gene: TRBJ2-7
d_gene: NA
len: 12
abundance: few

CDR3aa: CASSLSGDRAGELFF
CDR3nt: TGTGCCAGCAGCTTATCTGGAGATAGGGCCGGGGAGCTGTTTTTT
v_gene: TRBV7-9
j_gene: TRBJ2-2
d_gene: NA
len: 15
abundance: NA

CDR3aa: CASSTRLASNTGELFF
CDR3nt: TGTGCCAGCAGCACAAGACTAGCATCTAACACCGGGGAGCTGTTTTTT
v_gene: TRBV11-3
j_gene: TRBJ2-2
d_gene: TRBD2
len: 16
abundance: NA

CDR3aa: CASSQGGSDTQYF
CDR3nt: TGTGCCAGCAGCCAAGGAGGGTCTGATACGCAGTATTTT
v_gene: TRBV14
j_gene: TRBJ2-3
d_gene: NA
len: 13
abundance: NA

CDR3aa: CASSLAEGAGTEAFF
CDR3nt: TGCGCCAGCAGCTTGGCCGAGGGGGCAGGCACTGAAGCTTTCTTT
v_gene: TRBV5-1
j_gene: TRBJ1-1
d_gene: TRBD1
len: 15
abundance: NA

CDR3aa: CASSLFPGSYEQYF
CDR3nt: TGTGCCAGCAGCTTATTTCCAGGCTCCTACGAGCAGTACTTC
v_gene: TRBV7-2
j_gene: TRBJ2-7
d_gene: NA
len: 14
abundance: NA

CDR3aa: CASSIQGDGYTF
CDR3nt: TGTGCCAGCAGCATACAGGGAGATGGCTACACCTTC
v_gene: TRBV11-3
j_gene: TRBJ1-2
d_gene: NA
len: 12
abundance: NA

CDR3aa: CASSDGRGLGYTF
CDR3nt: TGTGCCAGCAGTGATGGTAGAGGTTTGGGCTACACCTTC
v_gene: TRBV2
j_gene: TRBJ1-2
d_gene: NA
len: 13
abundance: NA

CDR3aa: CASSPTVAPRETQYF
CDR3nt: TGTGCCAGCAGCCCGACGGTTGCCCCTCGAGAGACCCAGTACTTC
v_gene: TRBV7-9
j_gene: TRBJ2-5
d_gene: NA
len: 15
abundance: once

CDR3aa: CASSGAQRGDPTGELFF
CDR3nt: TGTGCCAGCAGCGGGGCCCAGCGGGGGGATCCAACCGGGGAGCTGTTTTTT
v_gene: TRBV9
j_gene: TRBJ2-2
d_gene: TRBD2
len: 17
abundance: NA

CDR3aa: CASRGVSYEQYF
CDR3nt: TGTGCCAGTAGGGGGGTGTCCTACGAGCAGTACTTC
v_gene: TRBV19
j_gene: TRBJ2-7
d_gene: NA
len: 12
abundance: NA

CDR3aa: CASSLARADGYTF
CDR3nt: TGTGCCAGCAGCTTAGCCAGGGCGGATGGCTACACCTTC
v_gene: TRBV7-9
j_gene: TRBJ1-2
d_gene: NA
len: 13
abundance: NA

CDR3aa: CASSRVPLAFARNTDTQYF
CDR3nt: TGCGCCAGCAGCCGAGTCCCCCTCGCCTTCGCACGAAACACAGATACGCAGTATTTT
v_gene: TRBV4-1
j_gene: TRBJ2-3
d_gene: NA
len: 19
abundance: NA

CDR3aa: CASSLTGEPEQFF
CDR3nt: TGCGCCAGCAGCTTGACTGGAGAACCTGAGCAGTTCTTC
v_gene: TRBV5-1
j_gene: TRBJ2-1
d_gene: NA
len: 13
abundance: NA

CDR3aa: CASSSIAGVGTGELFF
CDR3nt: TGTGCCAGCAGTTCAATAGCGGGAGTGGGCACCGGGGAGCTGTTTTTT
v_gene: TRBV6-5
j_gene: TRBJ2-2
d_gene: TRBD2
len: 16
abundance: NA